This TCR beta chain was recorded in a study of PD-L1 blockade in urothelial cancer. Assay: immunoSEQ multiplex PCR; the TCRdb copy retains only in-frame clones and omits some. The top ten clones hold around 4.8% of a sample with fewer than 75,000 clones, 75% to 90% of them seen once. The CDR3 length is 12 residues. Per the germline V gene, CDR1 is SGHRS and CDR2 is YFSETQ. Trimming took off 1 base at V and 10 bases at J, with 9 bases between the two ends. Time point reported: pretreatment peripheral blood. This chain links TRBV5-1 with TRBJ2-1; the D gene is possibly TRBD2 (6 bases). Material: PBMCs, obtained around atezolizumab (anti-PD-L1) treatment. The receptor was isolated from a man between 70 and 80 years old with urothelial cancer. The DNA of the CDR3 is TGCGCCAGCAGCTTGAGGAGGGCCGAGCAGTTCTTC. Translating it yields CASSLRRAEQFF.